These 9 T cell receptor beta chains were sequenced from one sample in a study of blood T cells in healthy people across ages. With a J-beta primer mix and a sample-barcoded 5' primer, a second PCR ran about 7 to 12 cycles. TCRdb passed the 5' RACE reads through MiXCR, listing each CDR3 protein once. The sample shows 800,000 to 950,000 distinct CDR3 sequences, roughly 52% of them seen only once. The sequenced sample consisted of blood. These receptors came from a man aged 30-40 years in good health.

This clonotype has more than one count but fewer than ten. This chain connects TRBV5-4 to TRBJ2-1, with 8 bases lining up with TRBD2. With V trimmed by 0 bases and J by 3 bases, 5 bases remained unmatched. CDR3 length: 16 amino acids. From germline, CDR1 is SGHNT and CDR2 YYREEE (reference sequence). CDR3 loop: CASSLEGSGVYNEQFF. The CDR3 nucleotides read TGTGCCAGCAGCTTGGAGGGTAGCGGGGTCTACAATGAGCAGTTCTTC.

The table lists this clonotype with a few counts. This rearrangement joins TRBV12-3 or TRBV12-4 to TRBJ1-1; 7 bases are a match to TRBD1. This CDR3 is built from 14 residues. With 2 bases clipped from V and 5 bases from J, the junction kept 5 bases outside the gene matches. The CDR3 protein is CASSLQQGRTEAFF. The CDR3 DNA is TGTGCCAGCAGTTTACAACAGGGGAGAACTGAAGCTTTCTTT.

The V gene is TRBV10-3, the J gene TRBJ1-2, with TRBD1 as a possible D gene (6 bases). Deletions cut 7 bases from V and 6 bases from J, with 15 bases between. The germline V gene has CDR1 ENHRY and CDR2 SYGVKD. This CDR3 comprises 13 residues. The CDR3 DNA sequence: TGTGCCATCAACGGAAGGGGGGAAGATGGCTACACCTTC. Translation gives CAINGRGEDGYTF.

The chain employs TRBV5-1 and TRBJ1-1, with 9 bases aligning to TRBD1. CDR1 SGHRS and CDR2 YFSETQ come from the germline V gene. The CDR3 contains 16 residues. Losses at the gene ends were 5 bases for V and 5 bases for J; bases not matched to a gene: 13. For the CDR3, the DNA is TGCGCCAGCAGTCACGGACAGGGGCAGGTGGGTACTGAAGCTTTCTTT. Translation: CASSHGQGQVGTEAFF.

The rearrangement uses TRBV7-2 and TRBJ2-3, with 13 bases that match TRBD2. Germline CDR1 is SGHTA and CDR2 is FQGNSA. The CDR3 runs to 18 residues. The V gene end was trimmed by 4 bases and the J gene end by 2 bases; junction bases not matched to a gene: 9. CDR3 residues: CASSSPRTSGGITDTQYF. CDR3 bases: TGTGCCAGCAGCTCGCCCCGGACTAGCGGGGGCATCACAGATACGCAGTATTTT.

This clonotype was counted between two and nine times. This chain connects TRBV7-3 to TRBJ2-1; TRBD2 matches 8 bases. This CDR3 is 14 amino acids long. V dropped 7 bases and J dropped 3; count of bases not matched to a gene: 5. Per germline, CDR1 SGHTA and CDR2 FQGTGA. The CDR3 sequence is CASKPGLVYNEQFF. The CDR3 region has the DNA TGTGCCAGCAAGCCGGGACTAGTCTACAATGAGCAGTTCTTC.

The V gene is TRBV20-1, the J gene TRBJ2-3; 11 positions agree with TRBD2. CDR3 length equals 15 residues. Losses at the gene ends were 4 bases for V and 2 bases for J; bases not matched to a gene: 5. Germline V gene sequence: CDR1 DFQATT, CDR2 SNEGSKA (reference sequence). This CDR3 reads CSATRLAGTTDTQYF. The CDR3 bases are TGCAGTGCTACCAGACTAGCGGGGACCACAGATACGCAGTATTTT.

Many counts were recorded for this clonotype. The gene calls are TRBV5-1 and TRBJ2-7; possibly TRBD2 for D (6 bases). The V end lost 2 bases, the J end lost 5 bases, and 14 bases lay between the germline ends. CDR3 size: 14 residues. Per germline, CDR1 SGHRS and CDR2 YFSETQ. The CDR3 sequence is CASSFGSGGNEQYF. In DNA, the CDR3 is TGCGCCAGCAGCTTTGGCAGTGGGGGGAACGAGCAGTACTTC.

The chain is built from TRBV27 and TRBJ1-1; D is undetermined. Germline V lookup: CDR1 MNHEY, CDR2 SMNVEV (reference sequence). This CDR3 is 15 amino acids long. V was pared by 0 bases and J by 0 bases, with 8 bases between. The CDR3: CASSLSGRMNTEAFF. The CDR3 DNA is TGTGCCAGCAGTTTATCGGGCAGGATGAACACTGAAGCTTTCTTT.